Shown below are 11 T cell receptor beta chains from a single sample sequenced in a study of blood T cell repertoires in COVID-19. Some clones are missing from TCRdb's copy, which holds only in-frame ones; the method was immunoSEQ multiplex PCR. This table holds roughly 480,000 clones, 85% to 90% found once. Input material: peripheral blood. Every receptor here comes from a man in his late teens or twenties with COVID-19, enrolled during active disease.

CDR3 protein: CASSWSGPYEQYF. In nucleotides, the CDR3 is TGTGCCAGCAGCTGGAGCGGTCCCTACGAGCAGTACTTC. The J gene is TRBJ2-7, the V gene TRBV7-9, with D possibly being TRBD2 (5 bases). The CDR3 runs to 13 residues. Trimming took off 4 bases at V and 2 bases at J, with 9 bases between the two ends. Germline V gene sequence: CDR1 SEHNR, CDR2 FQNEAQ (reference sequence).

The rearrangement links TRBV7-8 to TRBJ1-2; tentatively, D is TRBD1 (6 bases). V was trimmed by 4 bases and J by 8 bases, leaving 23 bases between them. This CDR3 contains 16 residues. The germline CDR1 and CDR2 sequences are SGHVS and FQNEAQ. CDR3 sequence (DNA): TGTGCCAGCAGCTGGGGGCTTCCCAGCGATTTTATGGGCTACACCTTC. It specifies CASSWGLPSDFMGYTF.

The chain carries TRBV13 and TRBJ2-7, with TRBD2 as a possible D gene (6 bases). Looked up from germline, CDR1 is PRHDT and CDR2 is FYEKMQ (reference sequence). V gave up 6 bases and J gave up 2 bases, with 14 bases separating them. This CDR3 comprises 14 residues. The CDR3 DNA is TGTGCCAGCAGTGGTCTAGCGCTCGCCTACGAGCAGTACTTC. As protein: CASSGLALAYEQYF.

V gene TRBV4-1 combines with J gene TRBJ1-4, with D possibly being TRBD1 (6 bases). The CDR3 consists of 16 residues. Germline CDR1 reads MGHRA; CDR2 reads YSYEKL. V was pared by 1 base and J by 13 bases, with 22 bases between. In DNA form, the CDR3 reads TGCGCCAGCAGCCAAGTTGAGGACAGCCGCTCAAGGGGACTGTTTTTT. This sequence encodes CASSQVEDSRSRGLFF.

CDR3 in DNA: TGCGCCAGCAGCCAAGACAGGGGTTACGAGCAGTACTTC. It yields the protein CASSQDRGYEQYF. The V gene is TRBV4-1, the J gene TRBJ2-7; D perhaps matches TRBD1 (6 bases). The V end was cut by 0 bases, the J end by 4 bases, with 7 bases between. The CDR3 length is 13 residues. Germline CDR1 reads MGHRA; CDR2 reads YSYEKL.

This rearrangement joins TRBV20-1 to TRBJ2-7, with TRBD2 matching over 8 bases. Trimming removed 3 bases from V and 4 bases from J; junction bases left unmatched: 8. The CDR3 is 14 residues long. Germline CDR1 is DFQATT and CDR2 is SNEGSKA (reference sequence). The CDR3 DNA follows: TGCAGTGCTAGTGGCGGGGGGCCGTATTACGAGCAGTACTTC. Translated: CSASGGGPYYEQYF.

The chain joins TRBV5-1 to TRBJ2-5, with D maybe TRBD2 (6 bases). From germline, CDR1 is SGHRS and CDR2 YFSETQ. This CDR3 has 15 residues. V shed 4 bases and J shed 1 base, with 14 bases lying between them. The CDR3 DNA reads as TGCGCCAGCAGCAGGGCCGGGACTTCCCAAGAGACCCAGTACTTC. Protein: CASSRAGTSQETQYF.

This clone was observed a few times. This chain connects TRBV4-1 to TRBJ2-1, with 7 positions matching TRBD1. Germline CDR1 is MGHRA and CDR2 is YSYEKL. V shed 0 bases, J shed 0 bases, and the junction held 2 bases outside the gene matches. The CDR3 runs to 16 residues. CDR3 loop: CASSQETGSSYNEQFF. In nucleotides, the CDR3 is TGCGCCAGCAGCCAAGAGACAGGGAGCTCCTACAATGAGCAGTTCTTC.

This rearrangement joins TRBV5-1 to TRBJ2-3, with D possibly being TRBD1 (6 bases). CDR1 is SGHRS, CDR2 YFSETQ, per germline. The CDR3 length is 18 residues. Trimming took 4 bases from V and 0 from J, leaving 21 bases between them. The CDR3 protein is CASSQRWGNRASTDTQYF. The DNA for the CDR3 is TGCGCCAGCAGCCAGAGGTGGGGCAACAGGGCGAGCACAGATACGCAGTATTTT.

The CDR3 loop reads CATGLAMNTGELFF. DNA for the CDR3: TGTGCCACGGGACTAGCGATGAACACCGGGGAGCTGTTTTTT. The V call is TRBV6-5, the J call TRBJ2-2, with 10 bases fitting TRBD2. Trimming at V came to 10 bases and at J to 1 base, leaving 3 bases not matched to a gene. This CDR3 is 14 amino acids long. The germline V gene has CDR1 MNHEY and CDR2 SVGAGI.

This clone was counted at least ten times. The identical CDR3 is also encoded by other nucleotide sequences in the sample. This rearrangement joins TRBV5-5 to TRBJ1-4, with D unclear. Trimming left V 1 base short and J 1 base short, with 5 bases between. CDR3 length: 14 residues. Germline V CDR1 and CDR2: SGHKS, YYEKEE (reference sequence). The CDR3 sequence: CASSLRGTNEKLFF. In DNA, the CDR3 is TGTGCCAGCAGCTTGCGGGGAACTAATGAAAAACTGTTTTTT.